This T cell receptor (beta chain) was captured in a study of T cells in women clearing cervical HPV infection. Study in general: No precancer developed; the control's incident HPV16 infection cleared within 12 months. With HLA typing for only a few women, HLA confounding remains possible. General observations from the study: Cases and controls were distinguished at AUC about 0.8 by richness and V genes.

The CDR3 covers 13 residues. Germline CDR1 and CDR2: KGHSH and LQKENI. Trimming removed 5 bases from V and 5 bases from J; junction bases left unmatched: 2. Only in-frame clones appear in the TCRdb table, and some are missing; sequencing was by immunoSEQ multiplex PCR. This table lists about 14,000 clones. On this clone: Its target is not known. The missing CDR3 end, 3 residues past where the read stops, is filled in from the germline J gene.

Dot-blot hybridization genotyped cervical HPV amplified with MY09/MY11 PCR. The chain has TRBV18 and TRBJ1-5; 8 positions agree with TRBD1. The sequence came from a woman aged 18 to 69 with a cervical HPV16 infection that either progressed to CIN3+ or cleared (not recorded which). Sequencing was done on a sample of blood buffy coat. CDR3 sequence: CASSTGGDQPQHF. CDR3 DNA, as far as it was read: TGTGCCAGCTCAACAGGGGGGGATCAGCCC.